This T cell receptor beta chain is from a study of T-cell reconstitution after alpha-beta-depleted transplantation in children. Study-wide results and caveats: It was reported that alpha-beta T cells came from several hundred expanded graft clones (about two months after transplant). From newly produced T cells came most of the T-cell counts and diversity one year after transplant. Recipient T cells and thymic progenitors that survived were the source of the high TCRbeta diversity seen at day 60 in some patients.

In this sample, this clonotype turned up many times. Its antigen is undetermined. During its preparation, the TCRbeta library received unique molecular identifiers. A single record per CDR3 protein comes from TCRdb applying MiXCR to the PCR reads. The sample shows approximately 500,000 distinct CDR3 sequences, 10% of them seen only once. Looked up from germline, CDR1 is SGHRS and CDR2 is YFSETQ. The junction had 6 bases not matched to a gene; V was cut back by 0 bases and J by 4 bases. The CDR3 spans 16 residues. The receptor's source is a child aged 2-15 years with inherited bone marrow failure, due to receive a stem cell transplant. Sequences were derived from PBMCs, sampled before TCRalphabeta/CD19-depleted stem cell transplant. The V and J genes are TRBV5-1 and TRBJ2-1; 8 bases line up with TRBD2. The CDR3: CASSLESSGHYNEQFF. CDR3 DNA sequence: TGCGCCAGCAGCTTGGAGTCTAGCGGGCATTACAATGAGCAGTTCTTC. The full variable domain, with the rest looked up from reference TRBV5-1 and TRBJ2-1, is KAGVTQTPRYLIKTRGQQVTLSCSPISGHRSVSWYQQTPGQGLQFLFEYFSETQRNKGNFPGRFSGRQFSNSRSEMNVSTLELGDSALYLCASSLESSGHYNEQFFGPGTRLTVL.